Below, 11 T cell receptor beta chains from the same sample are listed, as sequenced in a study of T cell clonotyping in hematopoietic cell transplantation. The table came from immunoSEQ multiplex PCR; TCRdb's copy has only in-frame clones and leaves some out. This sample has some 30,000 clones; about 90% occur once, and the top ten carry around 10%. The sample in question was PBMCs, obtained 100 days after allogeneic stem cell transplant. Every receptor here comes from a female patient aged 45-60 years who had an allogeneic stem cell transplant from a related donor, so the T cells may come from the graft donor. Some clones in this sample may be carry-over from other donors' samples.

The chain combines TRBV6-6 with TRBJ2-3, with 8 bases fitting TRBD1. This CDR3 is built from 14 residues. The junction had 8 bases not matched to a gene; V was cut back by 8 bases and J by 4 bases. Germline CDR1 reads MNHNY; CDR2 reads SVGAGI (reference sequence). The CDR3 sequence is CASLRQGASDTQYF. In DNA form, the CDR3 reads TGTGCCAGCCTTCGTCAGGGGGCTTCAGATACGCAGTATTTT.

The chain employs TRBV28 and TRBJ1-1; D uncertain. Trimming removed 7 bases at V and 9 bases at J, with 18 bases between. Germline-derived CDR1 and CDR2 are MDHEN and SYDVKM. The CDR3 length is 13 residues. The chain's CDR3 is CASTLNPLQKAFF. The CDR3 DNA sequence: TGTGCCAGCACCCTAAACCCCTTACAAAAAGCTTTCTTT.

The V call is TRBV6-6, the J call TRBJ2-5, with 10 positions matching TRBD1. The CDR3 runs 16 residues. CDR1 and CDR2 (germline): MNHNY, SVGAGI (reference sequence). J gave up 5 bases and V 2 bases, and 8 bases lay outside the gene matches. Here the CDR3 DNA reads TGTGCCAGCAGTTACACCCGGGACAGGGGAATTGAGACCCAGTACTTC. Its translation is CASSYTRDRGIETQYF.

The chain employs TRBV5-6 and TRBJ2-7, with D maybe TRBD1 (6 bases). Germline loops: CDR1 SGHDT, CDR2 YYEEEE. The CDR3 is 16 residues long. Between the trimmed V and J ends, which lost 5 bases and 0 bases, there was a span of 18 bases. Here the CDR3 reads CASRRKLRGFSYEQYF. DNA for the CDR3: TGTGCCAGCAGACGCAAGCTGAGGGGGTTCTCCTACGAGCAGTACTTC.

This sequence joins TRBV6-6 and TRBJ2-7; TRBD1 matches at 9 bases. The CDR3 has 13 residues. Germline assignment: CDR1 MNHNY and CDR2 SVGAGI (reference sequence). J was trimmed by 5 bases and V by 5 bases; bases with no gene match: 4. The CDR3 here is CASSHRGPDEQYF. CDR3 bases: TGTGCCAGCAGTCACAGGGGGCCGGACGAGCAGTACTTC.

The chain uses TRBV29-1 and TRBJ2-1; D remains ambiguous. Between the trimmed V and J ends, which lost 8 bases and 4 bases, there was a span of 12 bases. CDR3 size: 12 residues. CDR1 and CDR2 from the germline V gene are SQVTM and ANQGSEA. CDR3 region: CSLLTPYNEQFF. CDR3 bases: TGCAGCCTATTGACACCTTACAATGAGCAGTTCTTC.

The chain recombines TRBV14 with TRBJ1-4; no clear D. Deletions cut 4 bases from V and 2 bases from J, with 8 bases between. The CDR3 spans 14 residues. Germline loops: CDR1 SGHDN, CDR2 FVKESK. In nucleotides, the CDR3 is TGTGCCAGCAGCCGAGGCTTCACTAATGAAAAACTGTTTTTT. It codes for CASSRGFTNEKLFF.

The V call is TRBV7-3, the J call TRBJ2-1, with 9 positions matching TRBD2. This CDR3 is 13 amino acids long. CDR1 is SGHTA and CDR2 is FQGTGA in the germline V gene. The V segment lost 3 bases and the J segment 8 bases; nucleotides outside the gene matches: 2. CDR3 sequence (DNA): TGTGCCAGCAGCTTCGTAGCGGGAGATGAGCAGTTCTTC. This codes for CASSFVAGDEQFF.

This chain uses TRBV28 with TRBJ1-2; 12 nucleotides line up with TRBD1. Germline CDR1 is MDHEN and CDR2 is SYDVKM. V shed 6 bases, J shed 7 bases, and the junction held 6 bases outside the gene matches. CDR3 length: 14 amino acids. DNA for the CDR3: TGTGCCAGCAGGGGACAGGGGGCACTAACTGGCTACACCTTC. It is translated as CASRGQGALTGYTF.

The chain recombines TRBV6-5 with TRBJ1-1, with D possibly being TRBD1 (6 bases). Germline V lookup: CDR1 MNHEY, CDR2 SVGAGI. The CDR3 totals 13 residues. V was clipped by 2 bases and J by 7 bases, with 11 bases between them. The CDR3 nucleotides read TGTGCCAGCAGTTACAGGACAGCGAATGAAGCTTTCTTT. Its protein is CASSYRTANEAFF.

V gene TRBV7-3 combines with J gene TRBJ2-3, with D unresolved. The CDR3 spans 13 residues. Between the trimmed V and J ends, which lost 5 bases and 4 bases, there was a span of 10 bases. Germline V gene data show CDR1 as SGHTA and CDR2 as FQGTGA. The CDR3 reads CASSRIVSDTQYF. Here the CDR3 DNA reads TGTGCCAGCAGCAGAATAGTATCAGATACGCAGTATTTT.